The 27 T cell receptor beta chains presented below share a single source sample, sequenced in a study of T cells in Graves' hyperthyroidism and ophthalmopathy. The TCR beta CDR3 regions underwent amplification using RNA transcripts as the source. Carried out on the TCR CDR3, a first-round RT-PCR used the HTBI primer set. Each CDR3 protein is one row after TCRdb ran MiXCR on the multiplex PCR reads. This table has roughly 400,000 distinct CDR3 sequences, around a quarter appearing once. Source material: blood. The receptors here all came from a man aged 50 to 59 with Graves' hyperthyroidism.

The V gene is TRBV19, the J gene TRBJ1-1; 9 nucleotides align to TRBD1. Unmatched junction bases numbered 7, after V lost 5 bases and J lost 3 bases. CDR3 size: 15 residues. Per the germline V gene, CDR1 is LNHDA and CDR2 is SQIVND (reference sequence). The CDR3 is CASSSDRGSYTEAFF. The CDR3 DNA is TGTGCCAGTAGTTCGGACAGGGGTTCGTACACTGAAGCTTTCTTT.

This chain uses TRBV28 with TRBJ2-7; tentatively, D is TRBD1 (5 bases). Germline CDR1 and CDR2: MDHEN and SYDVKM. With 5 bases removed from V and 3 bases from J, the gap between germline ends came to 14 bases. The CDR3 is 14 residues long. The CDR3 protein is CASSPRVRFYEQYF. CDR3 coding DNA: TGTGCCAGCAGTCCCAGGGTTAGGTTCTACGAGCAGTACTTC.

The chain links TRBV20-1 to TRBJ1-1, with D uncertain. The V gene's germline CDR1 is DFQATT and CDR2 SNEGSKA (reference sequence). V was shortened by 2 bases and J by 11 bases, with 15 bases between the two germline ends. The CDR3 is 12 amino acids. The CDR3 coding sequence is TGCAGTGCTAGATTCCTCGGGAGGGAGGCTTTCTTT. It translates to CSARFLGREAFF.

This clonotype occurred a few times. The chain links TRBV6-1 to TRBJ2-7, with D unresolved. The CDR3 has 13 residues. In germline, CDR1 is MNHNS, CDR2 SASEGT. Trimming left V 6 bases short and J 3 bases short, with 12 bases between. The CDR3 protein is CASRTRDLYEQYF. CDR3 DNA sequence: TGTGCCAGCAGGACACGCGACCTCTACGAGCAGTACTTC.

This clonotype occurred many times. This rearrangement joins TRBV3-1 to TRBJ1-2; weak D call: TRBD1 (6 bases). Between the trimmed V and J ends, which lost 0 bases and 4 bases, there was a span of 9 bases. There are 14 residues in the CDR3. Germline CDR1 LGHDT, CDR2 YNNKEL (reference sequence). The CDR3 region has the DNA TGTGCCAGCAGCCAAGACGGGGACACCTATGGCTACACCTTC. Protein sequence: CASSQDGDTYGYTF.

This clonotype was detected a few times. The genes are TRBV28 and TRBJ1-4; 7 nucleotides match TRBD1. The V segment lost 5 bases and the J segment 5 bases; nucleotides outside the gene matches: 8. The germline gives CDR1 MDHEN, CDR2 SYDVKM. The CDR3 consists of 15 residues. CDR3: CASSTLTGMNEKLFF. The CDR3 DNA follows: TGTGCCAGCAGTACCCTGACAGGGATGAATGAAAAACTGTTTTTT.

In its sample, this clonotype was seen a few times. The V call is TRBV12-3 or TRBV12-4, the J call TRBJ2-5; D gene uncertain. The CDR3 loop spans 13 amino acids. V lost 6 bases and J lost 2, with 10 bases in between. CDR3 amino acids: CASSSDKQETQYF. The DNA for the CDR3 is TGTGCCAGCAGCTCCGACAAACAAGAGACCCAGTACTTC.

This sequence joins TRBV30 and TRBJ1-2; no clear D gene. The CDR3 is made up of 13 amino acids. Germline V lookup: CDR1 GTSNPN, CDR2 SVGIG (reference sequence). V was shortened by 0 bases and J by 4 bases, with 9 bases between the two germline ends. Written as DNA, the CDR3 is TGTGCCTGGAGTGTGGGCCGCTCCTATGGCTACACCTTC. As protein: CAWSVGRSYGYTF.

There are a few counts of this clonotype. The CDR3 loop is CASKRDGVADTQYF. Here the CDR3 DNA reads TGTGCCAGCAAACGGGACGGGGTGGCAGATACGCAGTATTTT. This chain links TRBV2 with TRBJ2-3, with D perhaps assigned TRBD1 or TRBD2 (5 bases each). This CDR3 comprises 14 residues. Trimming removed 7 bases at V and 4 bases at J, with 15 bases between. Germline CDR1 reads SNHLY; CDR2 reads FYNNEI.

CDR3 residues: CSARGIGSSSYGYTF. In DNA, the CDR3 is TGCAGTGCTAGAGGTATAGGGTCTTCGAGCTATGGCTACACCTTC. The genes are TRBV20-1 and TRBJ1-2; unclear D gene. There are 15 residues in the CDR3. Germline lookup yields CDR1 DFQATT and CDR2 SNEGSKA (reference sequence). V lost 1 base, J lost 4 bases, and 16 bases lay in between.

The V gene is TRBV4-1, the J gene TRBJ2-7, with D possibly matching TRBD1 (6 bases). Germline V gene sequence: CDR1 MGHRA, CDR2 YSYEKL. V shed 4 bases and J shed 2 bases, with 18 bases lying between them. This CDR3 is built from 16 residues. Here the CDR3 reads CASSPSPTGYPYEQYF. Written as DNA, the CDR3 is TGCGCCAGCAGCCCATCACCCACAGGGTACCCCTACGAGCAGTACTTC.

This clonotype was seen a few times. V gene TRBV27 combines with J gene TRBJ2-7; 8 nucleotides line up with TRBD1. The junction had 4 bases not matched to a gene; V was cut back by 3 bases and J by 3 bases. The CDR3 length is 14 residues. Germline lookup yields CDR1 MNHEY and CDR2 SMNVEV (reference sequence). CDR3 nucleotide sequence: TGTGCCAGCAGTTTCTCAGGGGGCATCTACGAGCAGTACTTC. It codes for CASSFSGGIYEQYF.

The CDR3 DNA is TGTGCCAGCAGTGGGAATACGCGCGGGCGCTACAATGAGCAGTTCTTC. This translates into CASSGNTRGRYNEQFF. This rearrangement joins TRBV6-1 to TRBJ2-1, with a weak D call TRBD2 (5 bases). Trimming took off 4 bases at V and 3 bases at J, with 16 bases between the two ends. Germline values: CDR1 MNHNS, CDR2 SASEGT. This CDR3 region has 16 residues.

This rearrangement joins TRBV7-9 to TRBJ2-5; no definite D call. V was pared by 5 bases and J by 5 bases, with 9 bases between. The CDR3 totals 12 residues. The germline V gene has CDR1 SEHNR and CDR2 FQNEAQ (reference sequence). CDR3 in DNA: TGTGCCAGCAGCGCCCAGCGTGAGACCCAGTACTTC. Residues: CASSAQRETQYF. The full variable domain, completed using reference TRBV7-9 and TRBJ2-5, is DTGVSQNPRHKITKRGQNVTFRCDPISEHNRLYWYRQTLGQGPEFLTYFQNEAQLEKSRLLSDRFSAERPKGSFSTLEIQRTEQGDSAMYLCASSAQRETQYFGPGTRLLVL.

A few counts support this clonotype. This rearrangement joins TRBV7-9 to TRBJ2-3, with D perhaps TRBD2 (5 bases). The germline V gene encodes CDR1 SEHNR and CDR2 FQNEAQ (reference sequence). The CDR3 consists of 14 residues. V lost 6 bases, J lost 4 bases, and 14 bases lay in between. This CDR3 reads CASSTPLAPDTQYF. CDR3 DNA: TGTGCCAGCAGTACCCCCCTAGCTCCAGATACGCAGTATTTT.

This clonotype was detected ten times or more. This chain connects TRBV11-2 to TRBJ2-1; perhaps TRBD2 as D (6 bases). CDR3 length: 10 residues. Germline V gene data show CDR1 as SGHAT and CDR2 as FQNNGV. V was clipped by 9 bases and J by 7 bases, with 7 bases between them. The DNA for the CDR3 is TGTGCCAGTGGGGGGAATGAGCAGTTCTTC. It codes for CASGGNEQFF. Based on the CDR3 plus reference TRBV11-2 and TRBJ2-1, the full variable domain is EAGVAQSPRYKIIEKRQSVAFWCNPISGHATLYWYQQILGQGPKLLIQFQNNGVVDDSQLPKDRFSAERLKGVDSTLKIQPAKLEDSAVYLCASGGNEQFFGPGTRLTVL.

This clonotype appeared many times. J is TRBJ1-1 and V is TRBV6-2 or TRBV6-3; TRBD1 matches at 9 bases. Trimming took 2 bases from V and 1 from J; bases not matched to a gene: 5. CDR1 MNHEY and CDR2 SVGEGT come from the germline V gene. The CDR3 is 16 residues long. CDR3 protein: CASSYRTGVANTEAFF. The CDR3 DNA is TGTGCCAGCAGTTACAGGACAGGGGTAGCGAACACTGAAGCTTTCTTT.

This clonotype was recorded many times. The chain is built from TRBV12-3 or TRBV12-4 and TRBJ1-2, with unresolved D. There are 13 residues in the CDR3. The V and J ends lost 3 bases and 8 bases respectively, with 13 bases between them. The CDR3 sequence is CASSLSGLEGYTF. Written as DNA, the CDR3 is TGTGCCAGCAGTTTGTCCGGGCTTGAAGGCTACACCTTC.

The V gene is TRBV7-9, the J gene TRBJ2-1; TRBD1 matches 7 bases. Per the germline V gene, CDR1 is SEHNR and CDR2 is FQNEAQ (reference sequence). The trim removed 3 bases at V and 8 bases at J, leaving 7 bases unmatched. The CDR3 extends over 14 amino acids. CDR3 sequence reads: CASSFGQAWDEQFF. In DNA form, the CDR3 reads TGTGCCAGCAGCTTCGGACAGGCCTGGGATGAGCAGTTCTTC.

The V gene is TRBV12-5, the J gene TRBJ2-1, with 10 bases identical to TRBD2. V lost 7 bases to trimming and J lost 4 bases; unmatched junction nucleotides: 7. CDR1 is LGHNT and CDR2 is FRNRAP in the germline V gene. The CDR3 contains 15 residues. The CDR3 nucleotides read TGTGCTAGTGATCCCCGGACTAGCGGATACAATGAGCAGTTCTTC. Amino acids: CASDPRTSGYNEQFF. Based on the CDR3 plus reference TRBV12-5 and TRBJ2-1, the full variable domain is DARVTQTPRHKVTEMGQEVTMRCQPILGHNTVFWYRQTMMQGLELLAYFRNRAPLDDSGMPKDRFSAEMPDATLATLKIQPSEPRDSAVYFCASDPRTSGYNEQFFGPGTRLTVL.

This clonotype was counted between two and nine times. V usage is TRBV6-1 and J usage is TRBJ1-4, with 10 bases lining up with TRBD1. V was pared by 6 bases and J by 8 bases, with 15 bases of the junction left unmatched. Germline CDR1 MNHNS, CDR2 SASEGT. This CDR3 comprises 17 residues. CDR3 amino acids: CASRGGTGARVREKLFF. The CDR3 DNA is TGTGCCAGCAGAGGCGGGACAGGGGCGCGCGTACGAGAAAAACTGTTTTTT.

The sample holds many counts of this clonotype. This chain joins TRBV7-2 and TRBJ2-3; D might be TRBD2 (6 bases). The CDR3 consists of 13 residues. Trimming took 7 bases from V and 4 from J, leaving 12 bases between them. Per germline, CDR1 SGHTA and CDR2 FQGNSA. The CDR3 region has the DNA TGTGCCAGCACGGGAGCCTTCTCAGATACGCAGTATTTT. Its protein product is CASTGAFSDTQYF.

This clonotype appeared a few times. The J gene is TRBJ2-1, the V gene TRBV20-1; 8 bases are shared with TRBD2. The CDR3 is 15 residues long. Germline V CDR1 and CDR2: DFQATT, SNEGSKA (reference sequence). The J segment lost 6 bases and the V segment lost 3 bases, leaving 10 bases of the junction unmatched. The CDR3 bases are TGCAGTGCTAGGGGCATTAGCGGGACTGGCAATGAGCAGTTCTTC. Translation gives CSARGISGTGNEQFF.

Points on this clonotype: One end of the junction is discordant with germline, which a read error may explain. The V call is TRBV4-1, the J call TRBJ2-3, with 9 positions matching TRBD2. CDR3 length: 15 amino acids. CDR1 and CDR2 from the germline V gene are MGHRA and YSYEKL. The CDR3 bases are TGTGCCAGCAGCCAAGCACTTAGCGGGAGAGATACGCAGTATTTT. This sequence encodes CASSQALSGRDTQYF.

The chain recombines TRBV11-3 with TRBJ1-1; 8 bases match TRBD1. The germline gives CDR1 SGHNT, CDR2 YENEEA. The ends lost 5 bases at V and 3 bases at J; junction bases unmatched: 8. This CDR3 spans 15 amino acids. The CDR3 DNA sequence: TGTGCCAGCAGCAGCAAGACAGGGGTTTACACTGAAGCTTTCTTT. This translates into CASSSKTGVYTEAFF.

V is TRBV28 and J is TRBJ2-2; 13 bases align to TRBD2. The CDR3 has 18 amino acids. CDR1 is MDHEN and CDR2 is SYDVKM in the germline V gene. Trimming removed 2 bases from V and 3 bases from J; junction bases left unmatched: 6. The CDR3 DNA reads TGTGCCAGCAGTTTAAGGACTAGCGGGAGTATGTACACCGGGGAGCTGTTTTTT. Amino acid sequence: CASSLRTSGSMYTGELFF. The entire variable domain, with the rest obtained from reference TRBV28 and TRBJ2-2, is as follows: DVKVTQSSRYLVKRTGEKVFLECVQDMDHENMFWYRQDPGLGLRLIYFSYDVKMKEKGDIPEGYSVSREKKERFSLILESASTNQTSMYLCASSLRTSGSMYTGELFFGEGSRLTVL.

The DNA of the CDR3 is TGTGCCAGCAGCTTAGATGACGGCAATCAGCCCCAGCATTTT. It codes for CASSLDDGNQPQHF. The genes are TRBV7-2 and TRBJ1-5, with D uncertain. The germline V gene has CDR1 SGHTA and CDR2 FQGNSA. V was cut by 1 base and J by 2 bases, with 6 bases left in between. There are 14 residues in the CDR3.